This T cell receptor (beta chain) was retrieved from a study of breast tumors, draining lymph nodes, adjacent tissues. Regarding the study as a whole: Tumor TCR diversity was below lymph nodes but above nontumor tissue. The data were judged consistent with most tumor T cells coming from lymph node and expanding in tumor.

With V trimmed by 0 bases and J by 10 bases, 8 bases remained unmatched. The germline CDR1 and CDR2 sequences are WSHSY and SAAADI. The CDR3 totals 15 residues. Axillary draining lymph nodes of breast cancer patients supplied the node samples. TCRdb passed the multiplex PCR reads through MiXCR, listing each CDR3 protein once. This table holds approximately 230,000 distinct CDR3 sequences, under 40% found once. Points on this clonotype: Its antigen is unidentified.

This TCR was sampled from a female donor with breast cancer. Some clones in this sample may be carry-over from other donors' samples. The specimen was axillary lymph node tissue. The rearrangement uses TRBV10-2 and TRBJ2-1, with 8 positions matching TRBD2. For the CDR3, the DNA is TGCGCCAGCAGTGAGTCCGGGGGGGCCCACAGCGAGCAGTTCTTC. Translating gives CASSESGGAHSEQFF.